This T cell receptor (beta chain) came from a study of a mutant IDH1 vaccine in newly diagnosed glioma. With respect to this clone: Its antigen is currently unknown.

The study, taken as a whole, reports: No link was apparently found between pseudoprogression and changes in top peripheral T cell clonotypes.

There are 15 residues in the CDR3. V lost 0 bases, J lost 4 bases, and 12 bases lay in between. Germline assignment: CDR1 LNHNV and CDR2 YYDKDF (reference sequence). Regarding time point: week 35, safety follow-up. Vaccine doses each comprised 300 ug of mutant IDH1 20-mer peptide, with topical imiquimod. The donor cohort comprised cases of new WHO grade 3 or 4 IDH1-mutant, ATRX-lost astrocytoma. Repertoires were generated with immunoSEQ multiplex PCR, while TCRdb's copy carries only in-frame clones and drops some. The sample carries tens of thousands of clones, 75% to 90% recorded once. J is TRBJ1-2 and V is TRBV15; maybe TRBD1 (6 bases). This receptor was identified in a man aged 40-50 years with glioma. Sequenced material: PBMCs, taken from a glioma patient whose treatment included an IDH1 peptide vaccine. DNA for the CDR3: TGTGCCACCAGCAGAGAAGCAACAGGGTTCTATGGCTACACCTTC. Translated, it gives CATSREATGFYGYTF.